This TCR beta chain is from a study of T cells in Graves' hyperthyroidism and ophthalmopathy. Study-wide results and limits: Most clonotypes expanded in the thyroid (above 0.001) were also present in blood.

The CDR3 has 14 amino acids. V lost 4 bases, J lost 3 bases, and 9 bases lay in between. Germline V CDR1 and CDR2: MDHEN, SYDVKM. This clonotype was detected many times. The antigen remains undetermined. RNA transcripts yielded amplified TCR beta CDR3 regions. The HTBI set primed first-round TCR CDR3 RT-PCR. TCRdb fed the multiplex PCR reads into MiXCR, producing one record per CDR3 protein. This table holds about half a million distinct CDR3 sequences, about a fifth found once. Sequenced sample: blood. This clonotype originated in a man younger than 35 with Graves' hyperthyroidism. V usage is TRBV28 and J usage is TRBJ2-2; D gene ambiguous. The CDR3 sequence: CASSSRLDTGELFF. The CDR3 DNA reads TGTGCCAGCAGTTCGAGACTGGACACCGGGGAGCTGTTTTTT.